Below, one T cell receptor beta chain is given with its context. TCR beta sequencing was performed on blood CD8+ and CD4+ T cells. The multiple sclerosis controls were treatment-naive patients with relapsing-remitting disease that was stable or active. Purification of the CD8+ and CD4+ T cells relied on negative isolation, and TEMRA cells underwent FACS enrichment. These data originate in a study of CD8 T cells in Susac syndrome. RNA was extracted with the RNeasy kit, and a quantity of about 0.5 to 1 ug was reverse transcribed using random hexamers. Across 54 Vbeta and 13 Jbeta, immunoSEQ multiplex PCR amplified TCR beta CDR3. TCRdb re-called the immunoSEQ multiplex PCR reads with MiXCR, one entry per CDR3 protein. The table includes 120,000 or so distinct CDR3 sequences, around 92% detected once. The germline CDR1 and CDR2 sequences are LNHDA and SQIVND (reference sequence). V was cut by 6 bases and J by 0 bases, with 12 bases left in between. The CDR3 sequence is 15 residues long.

The sample comprised CD4+ T cells from PBMCs. The clonotype was recovered from a human donor with multiple sclerosis. This chain connects TRBV19 to TRBJ1-5, with D perhaps matching TRBD1 (6 bases). DNA of the CDR3: TGTGCCAGTAGGGAGACAGGTCCTAGCAATCAGCCCCAGCATTTT. Amino acids: CASRETGPSNQPQHF.